This TCR beta chain emerged from a study of T and B cells in COVID-19 patients. Each TRB amplification used about 230-550 ng of genomic DNA from blood. By share, this clonotype counts as medium-sized. TRB rearrangements were amplified by multiplex PCR with BIOMED2 TRB-A/B primers. Using its own MiXCR run on the multiplex PCR reads, TCRdb lists one record per CDR3 protein. Here the sample spans some 6,000 distinct CDR3 sequences, roughly 26% being singletons. Germline V gene lookup returns CDR1 SGHKS and CDR2 YYEKEE (reference sequence). Losses at the gene ends were 3 bases for V and 0 bases for J; bases not matched to a gene: 6. The CDR3 extends over 18 amino acids.

The chain is built from TRBV5-5 and TRBJ2-1; 13 bases are shared with TRBD2. Sequenced input: blood. The receptor was isolated from a human donor with active COVID-19. The CDR3 DNA reads TGTGCCAGCAGCTCGGGACTAGCGGGACCGAGCTCCTACAATGAGCAGTTCTTC. Residues: CASSSGLAGPSSYNEQFF.